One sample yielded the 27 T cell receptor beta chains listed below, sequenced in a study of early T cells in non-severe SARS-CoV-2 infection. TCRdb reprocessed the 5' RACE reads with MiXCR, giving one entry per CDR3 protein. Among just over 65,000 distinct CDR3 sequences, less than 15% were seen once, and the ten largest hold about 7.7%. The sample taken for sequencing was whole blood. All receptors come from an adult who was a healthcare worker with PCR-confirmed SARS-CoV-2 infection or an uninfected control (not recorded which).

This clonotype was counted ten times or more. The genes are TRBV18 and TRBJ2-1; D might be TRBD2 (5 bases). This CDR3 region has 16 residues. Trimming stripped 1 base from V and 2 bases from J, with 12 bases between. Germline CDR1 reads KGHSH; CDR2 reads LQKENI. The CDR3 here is CASSPLPSGAYNEQFF. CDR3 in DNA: TGTGCCAGCTCACCACTTCCCAGCGGAGCCTACAATGAGCAGTTCTTC.

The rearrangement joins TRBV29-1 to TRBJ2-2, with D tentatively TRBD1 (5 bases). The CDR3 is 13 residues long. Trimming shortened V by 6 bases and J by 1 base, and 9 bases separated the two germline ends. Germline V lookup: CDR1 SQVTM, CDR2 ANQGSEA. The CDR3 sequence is CSVDTGNTGELFF. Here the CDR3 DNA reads TGCAGCGTGGATACAGGGAACACCGGGGAGCTGTTTTTT.

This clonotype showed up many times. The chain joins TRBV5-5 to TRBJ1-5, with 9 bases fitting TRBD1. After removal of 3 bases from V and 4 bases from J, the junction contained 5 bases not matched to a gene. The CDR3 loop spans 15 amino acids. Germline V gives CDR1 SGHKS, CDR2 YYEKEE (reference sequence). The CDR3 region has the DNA TGTGCCAGCAGCTGGGGACAGGGTGGAAATCAGCCCCAGCATTTT. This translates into CASSWGQGGNQPQHF.

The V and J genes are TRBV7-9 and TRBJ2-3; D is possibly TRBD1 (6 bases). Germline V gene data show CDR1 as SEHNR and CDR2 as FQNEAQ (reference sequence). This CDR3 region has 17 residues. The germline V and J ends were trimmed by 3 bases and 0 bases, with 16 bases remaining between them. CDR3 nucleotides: TGTGCCAGCAGCTTCAACAGGGCCTTAACGAGCACAGATACGCAGTATTTT. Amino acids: CASSFNRALTSTDTQYF.

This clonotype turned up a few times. The chain's CDR3 is CASSGYGTAASGNTIYF. In DNA form, the CDR3 reads TGCGCCAGCAGCGGATACGGGACAGCCGCCTCTGGAAACACCATATATTTT. V gene TRBV5-1 combines with J gene TRBJ1-3, with TRBD1 matching 7 bases. J lost 0 bases, V lost 4 bases, and 10 bases had no gene match. The V gene's germline CDR1 is SGHRS and CDR2 YFSETQ. CDR3 size: 17 residues.

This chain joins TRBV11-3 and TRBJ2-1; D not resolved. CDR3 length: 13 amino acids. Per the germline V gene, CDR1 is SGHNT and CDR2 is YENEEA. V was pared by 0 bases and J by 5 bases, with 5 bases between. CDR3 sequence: CASSLDVDNEQFF. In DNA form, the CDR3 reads TGTGCCAGCAGCTTAGATGTCGACAATGAGCAGTTCTTC.

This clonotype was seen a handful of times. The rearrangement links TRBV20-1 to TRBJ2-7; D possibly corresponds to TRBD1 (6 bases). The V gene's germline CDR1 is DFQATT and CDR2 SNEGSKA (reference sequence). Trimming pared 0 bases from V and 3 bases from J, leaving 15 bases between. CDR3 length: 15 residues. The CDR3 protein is CSARDAGTHFYEQYF. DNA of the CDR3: TGCAGTGCTAGAGATGCCGGGACACACTTCTACGAGCAGTACTTC.

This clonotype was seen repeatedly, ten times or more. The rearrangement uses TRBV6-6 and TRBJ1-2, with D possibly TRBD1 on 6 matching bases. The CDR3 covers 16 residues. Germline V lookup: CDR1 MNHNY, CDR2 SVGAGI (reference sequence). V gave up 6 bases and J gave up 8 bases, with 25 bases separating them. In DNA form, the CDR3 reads TGTGCCAGCAGGATGGGCTACAGGGAAAAGTCGGAAGGCTACACCTTC. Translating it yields CASRMGYREKSEGYTF.

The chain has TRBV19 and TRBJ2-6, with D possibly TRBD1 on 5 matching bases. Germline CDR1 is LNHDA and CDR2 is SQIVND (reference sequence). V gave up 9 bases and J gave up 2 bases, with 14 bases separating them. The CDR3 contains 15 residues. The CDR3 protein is CASSPRGTGANVLTF. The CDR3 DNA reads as TGTGCCAGCTCCCCTAGGGGTACTGGGGCCAACGTCCTGACTTTC.

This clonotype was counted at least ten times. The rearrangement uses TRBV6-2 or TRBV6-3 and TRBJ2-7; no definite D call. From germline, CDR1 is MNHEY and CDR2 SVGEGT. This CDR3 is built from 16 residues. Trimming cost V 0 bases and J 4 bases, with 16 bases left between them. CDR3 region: CASSYSRSSPGYEQYF. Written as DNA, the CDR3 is TGTGCCAGCAGTTACTCGAGATCCAGTCCCGGGTACGAGCAGTACTTC.

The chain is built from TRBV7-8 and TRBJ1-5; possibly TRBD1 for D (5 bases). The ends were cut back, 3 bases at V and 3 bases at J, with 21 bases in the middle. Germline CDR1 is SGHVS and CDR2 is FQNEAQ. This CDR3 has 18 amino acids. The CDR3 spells CASSLYGRDVVFNQPQHF. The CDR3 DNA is TGTGCCAGCAGCTTGTATGGACGGGACGTCGTTTTCAATCAGCCCCAGCATTTT.

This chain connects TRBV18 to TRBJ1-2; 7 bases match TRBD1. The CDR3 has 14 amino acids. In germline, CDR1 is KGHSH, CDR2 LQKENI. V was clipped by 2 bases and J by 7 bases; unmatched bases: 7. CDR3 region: CASSPKTGASGYTF. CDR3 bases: TGTGCCAGCTCACCAAAAACAGGGGCTTCTGGCTACACCTTC. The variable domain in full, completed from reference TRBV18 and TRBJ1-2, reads NAGVMQNPRHLVRRRGQEARLRCSPMKGHSHVYWYRQLPEEGLKFMVYLQKENIIDESGMPKERFSAEFPKEGPSILRIQQVVRGDSAAYFCASSPKTGASGYTFGSGTRLTVV.

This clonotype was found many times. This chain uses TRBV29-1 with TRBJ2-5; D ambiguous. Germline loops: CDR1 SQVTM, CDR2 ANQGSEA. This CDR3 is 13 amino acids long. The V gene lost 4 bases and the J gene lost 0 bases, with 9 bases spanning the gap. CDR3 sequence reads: CSVAASYQETQYF. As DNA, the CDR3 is TGCAGCGTTGCGGCGAGTTACCAAGAGACCCAGTACTTC.

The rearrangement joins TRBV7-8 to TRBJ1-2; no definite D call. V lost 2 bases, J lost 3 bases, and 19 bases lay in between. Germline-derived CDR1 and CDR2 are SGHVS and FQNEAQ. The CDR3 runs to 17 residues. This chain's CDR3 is CASSLTIGEHSHYGYTF. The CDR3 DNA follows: TGTGCCAGCAGCTTAACGATCGGTGAACATAGCCACTATGGCTACACCTTC.

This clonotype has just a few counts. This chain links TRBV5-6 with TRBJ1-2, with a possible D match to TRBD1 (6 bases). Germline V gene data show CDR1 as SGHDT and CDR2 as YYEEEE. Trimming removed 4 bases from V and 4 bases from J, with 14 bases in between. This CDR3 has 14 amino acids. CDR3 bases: TGTGCCAGCAGCCTTAGCGGGGGCTTCTATGGCTACACCTTC. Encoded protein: CASSLSGGFYGYTF. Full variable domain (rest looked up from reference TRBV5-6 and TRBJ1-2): DAGVTQSPTHLIKTRGQQVTLRCSPKSGHDTVSWYQQALGQGPQFIFQYYEEEERQRGNFPDRFSGHQFPNYSSELNVNALLLGDSALYLCASSLSGGFYGYTFGSGTRLTVV.

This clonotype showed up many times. CDR3 nucleotides: TGCTGGAGAAGAACCCAGTACTTC. It translates to CWRRTQYF. The rearrangement joins TRBV29-1 to TRBJ2-5, with no clear D. Germline lookup yields CDR1 SQVTM and CDR2 ANQGSEA. The CDR3 is made up of 8 amino acids.

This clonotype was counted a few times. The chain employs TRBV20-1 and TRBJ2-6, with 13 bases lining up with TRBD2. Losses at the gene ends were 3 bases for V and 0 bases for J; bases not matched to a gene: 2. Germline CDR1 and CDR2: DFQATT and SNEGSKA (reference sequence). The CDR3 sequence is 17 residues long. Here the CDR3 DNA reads TGCAGTGCTAGGGGACTAGCGGGATTCTCTGGGGCCAACGTCCTGACTTTC. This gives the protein CSARGLAGFSGANVLTF.

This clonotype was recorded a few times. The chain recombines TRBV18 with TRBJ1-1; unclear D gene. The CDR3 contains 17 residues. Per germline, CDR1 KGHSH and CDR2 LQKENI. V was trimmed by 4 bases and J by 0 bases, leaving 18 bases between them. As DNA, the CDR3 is TGTGCCAGCTCACGGACGCCAGATCCTCGTATGAACACTGAAGCTTTCTTT. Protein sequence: CASSRTPDPRMNTEAFF.

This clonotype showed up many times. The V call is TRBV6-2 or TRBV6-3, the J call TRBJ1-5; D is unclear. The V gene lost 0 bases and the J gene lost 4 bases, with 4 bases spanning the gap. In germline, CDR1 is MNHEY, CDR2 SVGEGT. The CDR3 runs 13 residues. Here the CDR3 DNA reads TGTGCCAGCAGTTACTCGGAGAATCAGCCCCAGCATTTT. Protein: CASSYSENQPQHF.

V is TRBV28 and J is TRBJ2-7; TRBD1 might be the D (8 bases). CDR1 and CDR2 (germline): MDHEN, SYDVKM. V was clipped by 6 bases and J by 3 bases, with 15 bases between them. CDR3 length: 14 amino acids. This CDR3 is CASRATGEGYEQYF. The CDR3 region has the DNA TGTGCCAGCAGGGCGACAGGGGAGGGCTACGAGCAGTACTTC.

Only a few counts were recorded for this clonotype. The CDR3 coding sequence is TGTGCCAGCAGCTCACAGGGCTACGAGCAGTACTTC. Translated, it gives CASSSQGYEQYF. This chain connects TRBV12-3 or TRBV12-4 to TRBJ2-7; a possible D gene is TRBD1 (6 bases). V was pared by 6 bases and J by 3 bases, with 9 bases between. This CDR3 spans 12 amino acids.

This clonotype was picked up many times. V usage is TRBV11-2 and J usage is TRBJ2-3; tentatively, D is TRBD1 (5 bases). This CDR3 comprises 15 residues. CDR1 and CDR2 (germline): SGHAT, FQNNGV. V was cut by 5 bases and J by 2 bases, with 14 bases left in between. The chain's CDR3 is CASSPQGWDTDTQYF. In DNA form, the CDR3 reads TGTGCCAGCAGCCCCCAGGGCTGGGACACAGATACGCAGTATTTT.

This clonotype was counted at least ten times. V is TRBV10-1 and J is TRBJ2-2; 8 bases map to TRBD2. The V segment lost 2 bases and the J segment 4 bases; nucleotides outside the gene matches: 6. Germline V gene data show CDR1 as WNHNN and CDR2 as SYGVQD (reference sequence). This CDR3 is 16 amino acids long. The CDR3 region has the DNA TGCGCCAGCAGTGAGGTAGCTAGCGGGCTCACCGGGGAGCTGTTTTTT. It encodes CASSEVASGLTGELFF.

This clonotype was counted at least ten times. CDR3 in DNA: TGTGCCAGCAGCCCCGACGCCAATCAGCCCCAGCATTTT. It yields the protein CASSPDANQPQHF. The chain carries TRBV7-9 and TRBJ1-5; no reliable D call. This CDR3 is 13 amino acids long. Germline CDR1 reads SEHNR; CDR2 reads FQNEAQ (reference sequence). V was clipped by 5 bases and J by 3 bases, with 8 bases between them.

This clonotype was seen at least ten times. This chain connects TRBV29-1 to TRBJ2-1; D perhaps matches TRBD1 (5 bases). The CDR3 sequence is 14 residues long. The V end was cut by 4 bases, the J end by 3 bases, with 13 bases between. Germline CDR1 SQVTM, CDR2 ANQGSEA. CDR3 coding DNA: TGCAGCGTTGTTACAGGATCCCTCTACAATGAGCAGTTCTTC. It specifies CSVVTGSLYNEQFF.

CDR3 coding DNA: TGTGCCAGCAGTATCGGACAGGGTTATAGATATGGCTACACCTTC. This sequence encodes CASSIGQGYRYGYTF. The V gene is TRBV27, the J gene TRBJ1-2; TRBD1 aligns across 8 bases. Germline values: CDR1 MNHEY, CDR2 SMNVEV (reference sequence). This CDR3 spans 15 amino acids. The V gene end was trimmed by 5 bases and the J gene end by 5 bases; junction bases not matched to a gene: 10.

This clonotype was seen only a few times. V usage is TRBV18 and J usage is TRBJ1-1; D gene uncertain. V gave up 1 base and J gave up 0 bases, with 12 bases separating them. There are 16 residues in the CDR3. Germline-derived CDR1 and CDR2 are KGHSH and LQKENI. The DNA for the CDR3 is TGTGCCAGCTCACCACTTGGGGTTTCCATGAACACTGAAGCTTTCTTT. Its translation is CASSPLGVSMNTEAFF.